This T cell receptor beta chain was retrieved from a study of cytomegalovirus exposure and HLA in healthy donors (dated by TCRdb to 2016 to 2017). For the study in its entirety: An earlier analysis of 587 of the donors reported 250 to 300 Gb of sequence data and approximately 110 million unique TCR beta sequences from approximately 180 million T cells. Several DR-DQ haplotypes were handled as single units for association and clustering, since linkage in the cohort was strong. An early release that covered fewer than 800 HLA-typed donors contained around 300 gigabases of sequencing data and tens of millions of unique TCR sequences. On average, over 200,000 unique TCR beta nucleotide sequences were sequenced per donor among a few hundred genotyped donors of the cohort, with 15% to 20% of those sequences being non-productive. Donor age, sex, ethnicity and CMV serostatus were collected together with the repertoire data. In a later analysis, previously published TCR beta repertoires from 550 to 750 donors were re-analyzed and high-resolution HLA genotyping was added so that TCR occurrence patterns could be studied. In the later analysis, no new phenotypic data were used to find candidate immune exposures; instead, reliance was placed on TCR beta sequences and their occurrence across donors. The study profiled the T cell repertoires of fewer than 850 subjects by immunosequencing and related them to cytomegalovirus serostatus. In an earlier analysis of 550 to 700 of the donors, high-throughput TCR beta sequencing was used to judge whether each TCR beta V gene segment behaved as functional or pseudogenic. Of the roughly 400 genotyped donors, approximately 81% were placed in the genetic ancestry cluster associated with self-reported Caucasian donors. In addition to the first cohort of around 670 subjects, a separate validation cohort of 100 to 150 different subjects was used. The number of typed donors differed by locus: about 629-630 for A, B, C, DRB1 and DQB1; some 540 for DQA1; 606 for DPA1; and roughly 450 for DPB1. HLA typing covered class I and class II loci at four-digit resolution. A later genetic analysis used genome-wide SNP genotypes for about 65% of the 666 donors, treating that subset as a discovery cohort. High-throughput TCR immunosequencing, statistical association of individual TCRs with disease status, and machine learning were combined to predict cytomegalovirus infection status. The study aimed to test whether cataloging public T cell receptors could reveal signatures of past pathogen exposure. All discovery cohort repertoires had been generated on a single sequencing platform.

Study-wide conclusions, independent of this receptor: A further reported finding was that TCR beta sequences accurately predicted the HLA-A and HLA-B alleles for most subjects in the first cohort. Across donors, most TCR sequences were observed very rarely, whereas some public TCRs were present in many individuals. The presence/absence analyses assumed that sequencing depth was roughly uniform across donors, and that assumption may not be true. In an earlier analysis of some 640 of the donors, most TCR beta V segments were observed in productive rearrangements about 87% or about 30% of the time, broadly matching IMGT annotations. The sequencing pipeline was judged likely to have produced a cluster of highly shared sequence variants as a technical artifact. A later analysis found that TCR association rates varied across HLA loci, with DRB1 alleles showing the most associated TCRs and HLA-C alleles the fewest. Approximately 18 rarely observed V segments, including chromosome 9 orphons, were excluded from the earlier analysis of almost 600 of the donors because counts were too low. A total of fewer than 200 TCR beta chains were listed by the study as associated with cytomegalovirus. In a later analysis, most CMV-associated TCR beta chains were found to appear HLA-restricted, with HLA associations seemingly driven largely by CMV exposure. Only TCR beta chains were sequenced in this cohort, and the absence of alpha or paired-chain data limited detectable features. Cytomegalovirus status was reported to be diagnosed by the classifier with high specificity and sensitivity in both the original and validation cohorts. HLA typing was unavailable for some donors at each locus, so association tests used only the typed subset. Several of the top co-occurrence clusters appeared to be linked to parvovirus B19, influenza, CMV and Epstein-Barr virus, according to a later analysis. A later genetic analysis associated a missense DCLRE1C variant with V-gene and J-gene trimming of TCR beta chains, and an independent cohort replicated the association. The authors suggested that the approach could potentially be generalized to other disease states and immunological phenotypes. In a later genetic analysis, fewer N-insertions in productive TCRs were reported among donors in an Asian-associated ancestry cluster than the approximately 630-donor mean. Immune exposure information for the cohort was limited to CMV serostatus. Correlated functional status among segregating V segments might reflect linkage disequilibrium, but an unknown experimental factor could not be ruled out. In a later analysis, HLA-associated TCR beta chains were found to be more clonally expanded and to have lower generation probabilities than equally common non-associated chains. Because the 87-base-pair reads could not distinguish some IMGT-functional V segments, including TRBV6-2 and TRBV6-3, those segments were excluded. At a false discovery rate of 0.05, a later analysis linked under 20,000 TCR beta sequences to specific HLA alleles. In vitro tests confirmed that a few of the cytomegalovirus-associated TCR beta chains recognize cytomegalovirus antigens. Strong co-occurrence of HLA alleles, especially DR and DQ, made assigning TCR associations to individual alleles difficult.

Of note for this clone: Which antigen it targets is not known. Base qualities are not recorded, but no much larger clone differs from it by a single base.

Library generation was performed with the immunoSEQ multiplex PCR assay. A mixture of 60 forward primers for TCR Vbeta segments and 13 reverse primers for TCR Jbeta segments was used in the multiplex PCR. The CDR3 region of rearranged TCR beta genes was amplified from genomic DNA with a multiplex PCR assay. The Illumina HiSeq System was used to sequence the amplified TCR beta libraries as 87-base-pair reads. In the original analysis: A later analysis tallied approximately 87 million unique TCR beta chains across the 666 repertoires, and around 9.9 million of those chains were shared by two or more donors. A nearest-neighbor algorithm error-corrected the raw reads and collapsed the reads into unique sequences, merging closely related sequences to remove PCR and sequencing errors. Alignment of CDR3 sequences to IMGT reference sequences was used to assign V, D and J gene segments. For a sequence to be retained, at least a six-nucleotide match to both a V gene segment and a J gene segment was required. Rearrangements were called productive when the CDR3 lacked stop codons and stayed in frame with V and J; all others were non-productive. CDR3 was defined by IMGT convention, running from the second conserved V-encoded cysteine to the conserved J-encoded phenylalanine. In an earlier analysis of more than 550 of the donors, sequences lacking an unambiguous match to a single V gene segment were excluded. In an earlier analysis of about 590 of the donors, a V segment was called functional when productive rearrangements were above 56.7%, and segregating when the standard deviation between donors exceeded 5%. A statistical classification framework was developed to diagnose cytomegalovirus status using the catalog of TCR beta chain sequences. V and J gene assignment, in a later analysis, came from comparing TCR nucleotide sequences with IMGT/GENE-DB human TR gene sequences. A later analysis assigned CDR3 sequences and most-parsimonious VDJ recombination scenarios with the TCRdist pipeline. In a later analysis, every TCR beta chain was defined by the combination of its CDR3 amino acid sequence and its V-gene family, and reads without a unique V-gene family were dropped. As a way to deal with suspected cross-contamination and a sequencing artifact, a later analysis dropped approximately 570 nucleotide sequences that were highly shared and had low generation probability. In a later analysis, a clonal expansion index was calculated for each public chain from normalized within-repertoire ranks of inferred template counts. Generation probabilities in a later analysis came from a VDJ recombination model fitted to out-of-frame rearrangements, and those results were checked against IGoR. A later analysis scored TCR-TCR, TCR-HLA and TCR-CMV co-occurrence with hypergeometric tests, applying a repertoire-size bias correction to TCR pairs. In a later analysis, false discovery rates were estimated by permuting HLA or CMV assignments 20 times. In a later analysis, co-occurring TCRs were grouped with DBSCAN, and TCRdist sequence similarity was added when clustering was performed within HLA-allele-positive subsets. Repertoires with fewer than 30,000 or more than 120,000 public chains were left out of co-occurrence clustering, as were several repertoires with anomalous nucleotide sharing. TCRdb re-hosts the immuneACCESS table, in-frame sequences only. Its copies lack some clones; in the studies checked, an unresolved V gene accounts for under half of them, and the cause for the rest is not known. The V and J calls and clone size were taken over from that table, and D and trimming were inferred from the DNA. For this sample there are more than 130,000 clones; more than 70% appear just once. The top ten hold 4.5% to 6% of the sample.

The germline V gene provides CDR1 SGHDT and CDR2 YYEEEE. The CDR3 contains 14 residues, cysteine and phenylalanine counted. CDR3 DNA only is kept here, 42 bases in frame from base 1. V and J are trimmed by 0 bases and 9 bases, and the gene matches miss 4 bases of the junction. In total, about 650 healthy bone marrow donors made up the cohort. At the time of sampling, all cohort members were nominally healthy, though unrecorded immune exposures were likely present. The donor tested CMV seronegative and was one of the 352 seronegative cohort members. Each donor provided a peripheral blood sample, and peripheral blood mononuclear cells were used for TCR beta sequencing. The Qiagen DNeasy Blood Extraction Kit was used to extract genomic DNA from the blood cell samples.

Material: PBMCs. The sequence was obtained from a woman in her forties or fifties in good health and CMV-seronegative. The rearrangement joined TRBV5-6 to TRBJ2-1; 9 central bases correspond to TRBD2. The DNA is TGTGCCAGCAGCTTGGTCAGCGGGGGGCGTGAGCAGTTCTTC. Its translation reads: CASSLVSGGREQFF.